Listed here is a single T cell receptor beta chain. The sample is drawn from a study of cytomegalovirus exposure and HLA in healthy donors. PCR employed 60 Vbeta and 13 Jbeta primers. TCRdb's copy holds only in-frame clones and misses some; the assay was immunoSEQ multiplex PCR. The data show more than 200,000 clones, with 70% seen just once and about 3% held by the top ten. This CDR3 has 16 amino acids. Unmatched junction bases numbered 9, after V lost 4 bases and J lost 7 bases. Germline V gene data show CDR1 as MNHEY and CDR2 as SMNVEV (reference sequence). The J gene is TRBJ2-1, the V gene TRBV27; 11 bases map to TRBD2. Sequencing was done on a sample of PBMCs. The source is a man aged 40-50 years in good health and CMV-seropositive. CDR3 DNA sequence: TGTGCCAGCAGTTCCCTCGGTGCTAGCGGGGGGAATGAGCAGTTCTTC. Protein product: CASSSLGASGGNEQFF.